A selection of T cell receptor delta chains follows, all from one sample in a study of gamma delta lymphoproliferative disorders and STAT genes. With CATT, TCRdb re-called clones from the multiplex PCR reads. This sample yields 1,500 to 2,000 delta-chain clones, of which roughly 2.9% are seen a single time; 15% belongs to the top ten. The specimen sequenced was blood. These receptors were obtained from a human donor in good health. Each CDR3 is given without its conserved first and last residue. A D gene is named only where the DNA matches it firmly. Only part of the rows carry a size: once, few, many, or a class if the clone is expanded.

j_call,v_call,clone_size,d_call,cdr3_aa
TRDJ1,TRDV2,large,NA,ACDTGRGGSQGAYTDKLI
TRDJ1,TRDV1,large,NA,ALGERSFHKLI
TRDJ1,TRDV2,NA,TRDD3,ACLLGEAMYTDKLI
TRDJ1,TRDV2,NA,TRDD3,ACDPPLGDTLLYTDKLI
TRDJ1,TRDV3,large,NA,AFTPVHLYTDKLI
TRDJ1,TRDV1,large,TRDD3,ALGELHSPSNWGIRFDKLI
TRDJ1,TRDV2,large,TRDD3,ACDTGFGLGIREGTQRLI
TRDJ1,TRDV2,large,TRDD3,ACDPLLGDRASAGDSDKLI
TRDJ1,TRDV2,large,TRDD3,ACVPHTFPRTGGYISQKYKLI
TRDJ1,TRDV2,NA,TRDD3,ACDTILLGDTPYTDKLI
TRDJ1,TRAV38-2/DV8,large,NA,AYRSAEVGVLTDKLI
TRDJ1,TRDV1,large,NA,ALGELDLTPLGYSSADKLI
TRDJ1,TRDV1,large,TRDD3,ALGERVPPYWGDESTDKLI
TRDJ1,TRDV1,large,TRDD3,ALGELGFGLEGDWGPIAYKLI
TRDJ1,TRAV38-2/DV8,medium-sized,TRDD3,AYRSDLPLLGGPAYTDKLI
TRDJ1,TRDV2,few,TRDD3,ACDTGTGGYAYSSYDKLI
TRDJ1,TRDV2,large,NA,ACDVHYPIVGAHRTDKLI
TRDJ1,TRDV1,medium-sized,TRDD3,ALEVFESYWGDTPVYTDKLI
TRDJ1,TRAV29/DV5,few,NA,SVLLCSKPYWGYLDTDKLI
TRDJ1,TRDV1,large,NA,ALGEQDSHVGMWHDKLI
TRDJ1,TRDV2,few,TRDD3,ACDKTLGDTPYTDKLI
TRDJ3,TRDV2,large,TRDD3,ACDSHFHSLGDGSWDTRQMF
TRDJ1,TRDV2,large,TRDD3,ACDTVGGYSKNSNYTDKLI
TRDJ1,TRDV1,large,TRDD2,ALGEPSFLLGDRDKLI
TRDJ1,TRAV29/DV5,medium-sized,TRDD3,AAPTGGPYFSPKLI